Listed below are T cell receptor beta chains from one sample, sequenced in a study of tumor-infiltrating lymphocytes in oesophageal squamous cell carcinoma. TCRdb re-called the PCR reads with MiXCR, one entry per CDR3 protein. Of about 21,000 distinct CDR3 sequences in the sample, around 35% are singletons; the top ten hold around 10%. Sequencing input: esophageal tumor tissue. Receptors originate from a male donor with esophageal squamous cell carcinoma. The CDR3 runs from the conserved cysteine through the conserved F or W. Each record gives: CDR3 DNA, CDR3 protein, V gene, D gene, clone size, J gene. A D gene is named only where the DNA matches it firmly. Where a row states a size, it is once, few, many or the class of an expanded clone; other rows omit it.

CDR3 DNA: TGTGCCAGCAGCGTAGGGACAGGGGGCTCTGGGGCCAACGTCCTGACTTTC
CDR3 protein: CASSVGTGGSGANVLTF
V gene: TRBV9
D gene: TRBD1
clone size: -
J gene: TRBJ2-6

CDR3 DNA: TGTGCCACCAGTGGATTAGGACAGGGAAGAAAGAATGAGCAGTTCTTC
CDR3 protein: CATSGLGQGRKNEQFF
V gene: TRBV24-1
D gene: TRBD1
clone size: -
J gene: TRBJ2-1

CDR3 DNA: TGTGCCAGCAGCCCCACTCTGACACGATCTGAAGCTTTCTTT
CDR3 protein: CASSPTLTRSEAFF
V gene: TRBV7-9
D gene: -
clone size: medium-sized
J gene: TRBJ1-1

CDR3 DNA: TGCGCCAGCAGCTTGGAAGGGCTCCAAGAGACCCAGTACTTC
CDR3 protein: CASSLEGLQETQYF
V gene: TRBV5-4
D gene: -
clone size: many
J gene: TRBJ2-5

CDR3 DNA: TGTGCCAGCAGTCAGGGGGGCCTGGCTAATGAAAAACTGTTTTTT
CDR3 protein: CASSQGGLANEKLFF
V gene: TRBV12-3/TRBV12-4
D gene: TRBD1
clone size: many
J gene: TRBJ1-4

CDR3 DNA: TGTGCCAGCAGCCAGCTGACAGGGGTAGGAGCTTTCTTT
CDR3 protein: CASSQLTGVGAFF
V gene: TRBV7-2
D gene: TRBD1
clone size: -
J gene: TRBJ1-1

CDR3 DNA: TGTGCCAGCAGTTTCCTAGTGGTGCGGAACGAGCAGTACTTC
CDR3 protein: CASSFLVVRNEQYF
V gene: TRBV12-3/TRBV12-4
D gene: -
clone size: -
J gene: TRBJ2-7

CDR3 DNA: TGCGCCAGCAGTGACCGTGCAGGGGGCGCCAATGAGCAGTTCTTC
CDR3 protein: CASSDRAGGANEQFF
V gene: TRBV10-1
D gene: TRBD1
clone size: many
J gene: TRBJ2-1

CDR3 DNA: TGTGCCAGCAGTCCCCCCGCCGGGACAGGGTATGGCTACACCTTC
CDR3 protein: CASSPPAGTGYGYTF
V gene: TRBV28
D gene: TRBD1
clone size: many
J gene: TRBJ1-2

CDR3 DNA: TGTGCCACCAGTGCCAACCGCGGGGCAGGCGAGCAGTACTTC
CDR3 protein: CATSANRGAGEQYF
V gene: TRBV24-1
D gene: -
clone size: many
J gene: TRBJ2-7

CDR3 DNA: TGCGCCAGCAGTGGCGGGACCCGCAATGAGCAGTTCTTC
CDR3 protein: CASSGGTRNEQFF
V gene: TRBV5-1
D gene: -
clone size: -
J gene: TRBJ2-1